The sequence of this T cell receptor (beta chain) was determined in a study of blood T cell dynamics during melanoma immunotherapy (dated by TCRdb to 2018 to 2021). Describing the broader study: Patients with metastatic melanoma were treated with first-line pembrolizumab or nivolumab plus ipilimumab as standard of care in the United Kingdom. To identify early correlates of response, the study profiled peripheral T cell receptor repertoires in patients with metastatic melanoma before and after one cycle of checkpoint inhibitor therapy. The training cohort consisted of consecutive patients, while an additional independent group of patients from the same centre was pooled to form an external validation set. General study outcomes and caveats: Among sorted CD8+ subsets, TIE cells showed the highest similarity to cfDNA CDR3 sequences and the highest clonality, suggesting active turnover with convergence on dominant clones. Whether the T cell clones driving repertoire changes were melanoma-specific or reflected general immune activation could not be determined in the study. The relatively small sample size was acknowledged as potentially limiting generalization of the results.

The time point label, as the study defines it: week 3, after first cycle of checkpoint inhibitor. Blood samples were taken at two points: before treatment (T0) and at week 3 (W3), which came after the first cycle of checkpoint blockade. Except for two patients with rapid clinical progression, response was assessed 12 weeks after the first infusion by RECIST 1.1; disease control meant complete response, partial response or stable disease. Any patient who had received prior systemic cancer treatment, was on concomitant immunosuppressant therapy or had synchronous other active malignancies was excluded. Sorted CD8+ memory and naive T cell subsets were sequenced at T0 and W3 from six patients, of whom three were progressing and three had disease control. PBMC were isolated from blood with Lymphoprep and SepMate tubes, followed by red cell lysis. QIAamp DNA Blood Mini kits were used to extract DNA from both PBMC and sorted T cell subsets. CD8+ T cell subsets were sorted live on a FACSAria III cytometer and then frozen prior to DNA extraction. Fresh PBMC for flow cytometry were held at 4°C in PBS with around 2.2% fetal bovine serum and analyzed within 25 hours.

Notes on this clone: The clone's antigen remains unknown. Per-base quality was not reported, and no clone a single base away is much larger than it.

The entire DNA extracted from each sorted CD8+ T cell subset was loaded into the assay. Following the manufacturer instructions, the immunoSEQ TCRb Assay kit was used to amplify TCR beta CDR3 sequences from genomic DNA. The KAPA Library Quantification Kit for Illumina platforms was used to quantify pooled libraries by qPCR. Pooled libraries were clustered at about 0.6-1.2 pM and sequenced on an Illumina NextSeq 500. The original pipeline was this. Analysis of the TCR data relied on immunoSEQ ANALYZER and the R LymphoSeq package. A rearrangement efficiency score was calculated as productive divided by the sum of productive and non-productive CDR3 sequences. Clonality was measured with the Gini coefficient and diversity with the Renyi index at alpha=1, and both measures were compared pairwise between timepoints within each patient. Clonal relatedness, based on an edit distance of 3, and repertoire similarity, based on the Bhattacharyya coefficient, were both computed in LymphoSeq. Linear discriminant analysis on week-3 changes in clonality and diversity was built with the R MASS and caret packages to classify response. TCRdb stores this immuneACCESS table with in-frame sequences only. Part of the clones is absent; in the studies checked, under half of the shortfall reflects unresolved V genes, and no reason is known for the rest. V and J calls and clone size are those listed in that table; D and trimming were worked out from the DNA. Recorded for this sample are around 16,000 clones; roughly 93% of them occurred a single time. Around 0.2% of the sample goes to the ten largest clones.

Unmatched junction bases come to 3, with V trimmed by 2 bases and J by 6 bases. CDR3 length: 14 amino acids, cysteine to phenylalanine. CDR3 DNA only is kept here, 42 bases in frame from base 1. Looking up the germline V gene yields CDR1 MDHEN and CDR2 SYDVKM. This material consisted of effector memory CD8+ T cells from blood, taken from a patient treated with checkpoint blockade. The clonotype comes from a human donor with melanoma. The chain is assembled from TRBV28 and TRBJ2-1; TRBD2 matches 8 bases in the middle. The nucleotide sequence is given as TGTGCCAGCAGTTTACGGGGGGGAGTCAATGAGCAGTTCTTC. Its translation is CASSLRGGVNEQFF.